Presented here are 7 T cell receptor beta chains from one specimen sequenced in a study of blood T cell repertoires in COVID-19. Assay used: immunoSEQ multiplex PCR; TCRdb lists only in-frame clones, some missing. The sample has fewer than 80,000 clones, roughly 89% seen once. The specimen sequenced was peripheral blood. The receptors were gathered from a woman between 50 and 59 years old with active COVID-19.

The chain combines TRBV5-1 with TRBJ2-6; TRBD1 matches 10 bases. CDR1 is SGHRS and CDR2 is YFSETQ in the germline V gene. CDR3 length: 18 residues. Unmatched junction bases numbered 6, after V lost 2 bases and J lost 1 base. The CDR3 DNA follows: TGCGCCAGCAGCTTAGGGGACAGGGGAAGGTCTGGGGCCAACGTCCTGACTTTC. The encoded protein is CASSLGDRGRSGANVLTF.

This clone occurred a few times. This chain uses TRBV10-3 with TRBJ2-7, with TRBD2 matching over 10 bases. V lost 7 bases and J lost 4; bases outside the gene matches: 7. Germline CDR1 and CDR2: ENHRY and SYGVKD. The CDR3 runs 14 residues. The CDR3 DNA follows: TGTGCCATCACAGAAGGACTAGCGGATTACGAGCAGTACTTC. Its translation is CAITEGLADYEQYF.

The chain links TRBV19 to TRBJ2-1, with 7 positions matching TRBD2. Germline CDR1 reads LNHDA; CDR2 reads SQIVND (reference sequence). The CDR3 contains 14 residues. With V trimmed by 7 bases and J by 4 bases, 7 bases remained unmatched. The CDR3 region has the DNA TGTGCCAGTACCCCGGGGAGGGGATACAATGAGCAGTTCTTC. Protein: CASTPGRGYNEQFF.

This rearrangement joins TRBV6-4 to TRBJ2-1; perhaps TRBD1 as D (5 bases). With 6 bases removed from V and 6 bases from J, the gap between germline ends came to 15 bases. CDR1 is MRHNA and CDR2 is SNTAGT in the germline V gene. This CDR3 comprises 14 residues. The chain's CDR3 is CASSLGHGTNEQFF. In DNA form, the CDR3 reads TGTGCCAGCAGCCTCGGACACGGCACCAATGAGCAGTTCTTC.

The chain uses TRBV7-3 and TRBJ2-1; D is perhaps TRBD1 (5 bases). The CDR3 length is 13 residues. V dropped 4 bases and J dropped 8 bases, with 12 bases sitting between them. Germline lookup yields CDR1 SGHTA and CDR2 FQGTGA. The CDR3: CASSSGPSDEQFF. CDR3 sequence (DNA): TGTGCCAGCAGCTCAGGGCCCAGCGATGAGCAGTTCTTC.

The chain recombines TRBV5-1 with TRBJ1-6; tentatively, D is TRBD1 (5 bases). The germline CDR1 and CDR2 sequences are SGHRS and YFSETQ. The CDR3 is 16 amino acids. V shed 5 bases and J shed 6 bases, with 18 bases lying between them. CDR3 DNA: TGCGCCAGCAGAACAGGTTTTTCGACCGGTAATTCACCCCTCCACTTT. This codes for CASRTGFSTGNSPLHF.

This chain connects TRBV18 to TRBJ2-7; D unclear. Germline loops: CDR1 KGHSH, CDR2 LQKENI. CDR3 length: 15 residues. The V end lost 2 bases, the J end lost 1 base, and 12 bases lay between the germline ends. The CDR3 coding sequence is TGTGCCAGCTCACCAAATCGGCAGACATCCTACGAGCAGTACTTC. Translating it yields CASSPNRQTSYEQYF.